These T cell receptor beta chains were read from a single sample in a study of cytomegalovirus exposure and HLA in healthy donors. This table comes from immunoSEQ multiplex PCR, and its TCRdb copy is limited to in-frame clones, with some not included. The data hold fewer than 200,000 clones, with 80% observed a single time. The sample consisted of PBMCs. Receptors were obtained from a boy aged 5 to 17 in good health and CMV-seronegative. Both conserved end residues are part of each CDR3. A D gene is named only where the DNA matches it firmly. Only part of the rows carry a size: once, few, many, or a class if the clone is expanded.

>TRBJ1-1|NA|TRBV12-5|NA
TGTGCTAGTGGAGCAAGGGCGGGGAACACTGAAGCTTTCTTT
CASGARAGNTEAFF
>TRBJ1-1|NA|TRBV10-3|few
TGTGCCACCACCGGGGTCCTGAACACTGAAGCTTTCTTT
CATTGVLNTEAFF
>TRBJ2-7|TRBD1|TRBV11-2|NA
TGTGCCAGCAGCTTAACAGGGGCAACAAACGGCGAGCAGTACTTC
CASSLTGATNGEQYF
>TRBJ1-2|NA|TRBV6-6|NA
TGTGCCAGCAGTTACTCGGACAGTCGAAGCTACACCTTC
CASSYSDSRSYTF
>TRBJ1-1|NA|TRBV18|NA
TGTGCCAGCTCACCACCTTTGAGGGCGCGGGTCACTGAAGCTTTCTTT
CASSPPLRARVTEAFF
>TRBJ2-4|NA|TRBV25-1|few
TGTGCCAGCAGTGAAAGCGCCAAAAACATTCAGTACTTC
CASSESAKNIQYF
>TRBJ2-1|TRBD1|TRBV7-6|few
TGTGCCAGCAGCCTTAGCCGTATGGACAGGACCAATGAGCAGTTCTTC
CASSLSRMDRTNEQFF
>TRBJ2-1|NA|TRBV5-8|NA
TGTGCCAGCAGCTTGGGACTAGGGGATGAGCAGTTCTTC
CASSLGLGDEQFF
>TRBJ2-1|NA|TRBV30|NA
TGTGCCTGGAGTATCAGTAATGAGCAGTTCTTC
CAWSISNEQFF
>TRBJ1-1|NA|TRBV7-2|NA
TGTGCCAGCAGCTTAGTTAGGAACACTGAAGCTTTCTTT
CASSLVRNTEAFF
>TRBJ1-2|NA|TRBV14|NA
TGTGCCAGCAGCCTTCAACAGGGCGCGGGCATCGGCTATGGCTACACCTTC
CASSLQQGAGIGYGYTF
>TRBJ2-1|NA|TRBV7-9|NA
TGTGCCAGCAGCGGAGGACTACCCAATGAGCAGTTCTTC
CASSGGLPNEQFF
>TRBJ2-3|NA|TRBV7-3|NA
TGTGCCAGCAGCCCCCCGGGATCGCGGGCCCGCACAGATACGCAGTATTTT
CASSPPGSRARTDTQYF
>TRBJ2-7|TRBD2|TRBV11-3|NA
TGTGCCAGCAGCTTAGCGGGAGGGATCTACGAGCAGTACTTC
CASSLAGGIYEQYF
>TRBJ2-1|TRBD1|TRBV11-3|once
TGTGCCAGCAGCTTAGAAGGACAGGTTACCAATGAGCAGTTCTTC
CASSLEGQVTNEQFF
>TRBJ1-5|NA|TRBV6-1|NA
TGTGCCAGCAGTGAAGCAGAAGGGGCGCTTCGAACCCAGCATTTT
CASSEAEGALRTQHF
>TRBJ2-2|TRBD2|TRBV30|NA
TGTGCCTGGAGTCCCAGCGGGGGGACGGCCGGGGAGCTGTTTTTT
CAWSPSGGTAGELFF
>TRBJ2-3|TRBD2|TRBV7-6|few
TGTGCCAGCAGCCAAAGCGGGGGGGCCGGACATACGCAGTATTTT
CASSQSGGAGHTQYF
>TRBJ2-7|NA|TRBV5-6|NA
TGTGCCAGCAGCTTCGGACAACGCAACGAGCAGTACTTC
CASSFGQRNEQYF
>TRBJ1-2|NA|TRBV5-4|NA
TGTGCCAGCAGCTTGGACAGAACCCTCTATGGCTACACCTTC
CASSLDRTLYGYTF
>TRBJ1-6|NA|TRBV7-9|NA
TGTGCCAGCAGCCGGGAAGTGCCCGATTCACCCCTCCACTTT
CASSREVPDSPLHF
>TRBJ1-5|TRBD1|TRBV11-2|NA
TGTGCCAGCAGCCCCCGGACAGGCCGAGATCAGCCCCAGCATTTT
CASSPRTGRDQPQHF
>TRBJ2-3|NA|TRBV14|NA
TGTGCCAGCAGCCAAGAGTATAGCAAGACAGATACGCAGTATTTT
CASSQEYSKTDTQYF
>TRBJ1-2|NA|TRBV5-6|NA
TGTGCCAGCAGCTTGGTTCAGGGTTTGGGCTACACCTTC
CASSLVQGLGYTF
>TRBJ2-2|TRBD2|TRBV27|few
TGTGCCAGCAGTACGTTACTAGCGGTCGCGAACACCGGGGAGCTGTTTTTT
CASSTLLAVANTGELFF
>TRBJ2-7|NA|TRBV30|NA
TGTGCCTGGAGTTCCTTGTTTGGGCGGGAAGCTATCTACGAGCAGTACTTC
CAWSSLFGREAIYEQYF
>TRBJ1-1|TRBD1|TRBV7-9|NA
TGTGCCAGCAGCCGGACAGGGGGCGCGCCCCACACTGAAGCTTTCTTT
CASSRTGGAPHTEAFF
>TRBJ1-2|TRBD1|TRBV27|NA
TGTGCCAGCAGTTGGATTGGGACAGGGGTGAGAGGCTACACCTTC
CASSWIGTGVRGYTF
>TRBJ2-3|NA|TRBV4-3|NA
TGCGCCAGCAGCCAAGATTTTGCTTATAGCGGACGCGTCCCGGATACGCAGTATTTT
CASSQDFAYSGRVPDTQYF
>TRBJ1-2|NA|TRBV27|NA
TGTGCCAGCAGTTTAACCCAGGGGACGGTCTATGGCTACACCTTC
CASSLTQGTVYGYTF
>TRBJ1-5|NA|TRBV19|NA
TGTGCCAGTAGTATCCCGAGGGATCAGCCCCAGCATTTT
CASSIPRDQPQHF
>TRBJ1-1|NA|TRBV10-1|NA
TGCGCCAGCAGCAACCTTCGGGACACTGAAGCTTTCTTT
CASSNLRDTEAFF
>TRBJ2-1|TRBD2|TRBV7-8|NA
TGTGCCAGCAGCTTAGCGAGGTATGGGTATGCGGGACTAGCGGGGCCCGGGCAGTTCTTC
CASSLARYGYAGLAGPGQFF
>TRBJ2-3|TRBD2|TRBV6-4|NA
TGTGCCAGCAGTGACTCTAGCGGGGGACCAGATACGCAGTATTTT
CASSDSSGGPDTQYF
>TRBJ2-5|NA|TRBV5-8|NA
TGTGCCAGCAGCTCAGGACAGGGAGGGGAGACCCAGTACTTC
CASSSGQGGETQYF
>TRBJ1-4|NA|TRBV4-1|NA
TGCGCCAGCAGCCTTGACTCGGCAGGACTGAATGAAAAACTGTTTTTT
CASSLDSAGLNEKLFF
>TRBJ2-3|TRBD1|TRBV5-1|NA
TGCGCCAGCAGCTTATTACGGGGACAGGGGACCACAGATACGCAGTATTTT
CASSLLRGQGTTDTQYF
>TRBJ2-1|NA|TRBV30|NA
TGTGCCTGGACGGCTAGTTTGATGGAGCAGTTCTTC
CAWTASLMEQFF
>TRBJ1-1|NA|TRBV30|few
TGTGCCTGGAGTAACACTCCGGGTCAAGCTTTCTTT
CAWSNTPGQAFF
>TRBJ2-3|TRBD2|TRBV4-2|NA
TGTGCCAGCAGCCAACTCCGGGACTACCCATATTACACAGATACGCAGTATTTT
CASSQLRDYPYYTDTQYF
>TRBJ1-2|TRBD1|TRBV29-1|NA
TGCAGCGTCCCTGGGACAGCTTATGGCTACACCTTC
CSVPGTAYGYTF
>TRBJ2-1|TRBD1|TRBV4-2|NA
TGTGCCAGCAGCCCAGCCGGGACAGGGCTCTACAATGAGCAGTTCTTC
CASSPAGTGLYNEQFF
>TRBJ1-1|NA|TRBV11-3|NA
TGTGCCAGCAGCTTAGAGCTTTCGGGCACTGAAGCTTTCTTT
CASSLELSGTEAFF
>TRBJ1-5|NA|TRBV13|NA
TGTGCCAGCAGCTTAGGCAGGGGCAGCAATCAGCCCCAGCATTTT
CASSLGRGSNQPQHF
>TRBJ2-7|NA|TRBV6-6|NA
TGTGCCAGCAGTTACGGCGGCCCCAGCTTCCACGAGCAGTACTTC
CASSYGGPSFHEQYF
>TRBJ2-3|NA|TRBV7-8|NA
TGTGCCAGCAGCTTGCGGGGTGGCACAGATACGCAGTATTTT
CASSLRGGTDTQYF
>TRBJ2-3|NA|TRBV7-3|once
TGTGCCAGCAGCTTACAGGGGACTACCACAGATACGCAGTATTTT
CASSLQGTTTDTQYF
>TRBJ1-1|NA|TRBV19|NA
TGTGCCAGTAGTATTCCAGCACCCAGCGTTGAAGCTTTCTTT
CASSIPAPSVEAFF
>TRBJ1-5|TRBD1|TRBV29-1|NA
TGCAGCGTTGCCTTGACAGGGGATAGCAATCAGCCCCAGCATTTT
CSVALTGDSNQPQHF